This T cell receptor beta chain was profiled in a study of metastatic and nonmetastatic thyroid tumors (dated by TCRdb to 2018 to 2021). Concerning the study at large: Repertoires were compared across peripheral blood and tumor or nodule tissue samples from malignant and benign thyroid patients.

Preparation of the library involved PCR. Instrument used: Illumina HiSeq 4000. The TCR beta-chain CDR3 region of each patient was profiled by high-throughput sequencing. The authors' pipeline ran thus. Drawing on CDR3 differences between clinicopathological groups, the researchers built a classifier meant to tell apart patients with distant-metastatic papillary thyroid cancer. The Shannon index was used to measure repertoire diversity, and the Morisita-Horn index was used to measure how similar tumor and blood repertoires were. The public reads were quality trimmed at Q25 with fastp and then assembled into clones with MiXCR by TCRdb, keeping productive beta chains. In this record, the V and J calls reflect TCRdb's handling and not the investigators' own analysis. In this sample the table shows 23,000 or so clones, 20% to 25% of which occur a single time. About 30% of the sample is in the top ten clones.

At the junction V is shortened by 4 bases and J by 4 bases, with 13 bases in between. The CDR3 holds 14 amino acids from the cysteine to the phenylalanine. Only CDR3 DNA remains: 42 bases, in frame from the first base. Via the germline V gene, CDR1 is MNHNS and CDR2 SASEGT. Results and caveats for the whole study, not just this receptor: TCR beta diversity was reported as significantly higher in malignant tumors than in benign nodules, in both blood and tumor samples.

None of the patients had been given any treatment before thyroid surgery. Using T-cell receptor beta sequencing, the researchers looked back retrospectively at clinical samples from patients, gathered between the early 2010s and the late 2010s. This clone was seen repeatedly, ten times or more. Its antigen has not been determined. Base quality data are lacking; no much larger clone is found one base away. Other DNA sequences in this specimen translate into the identical CDR3. This receptor was identified in a male donor with papillary thyroid cancer or a benign thyroid nodule (not recorded which). Some clones in this sample may be carry-over from other donors' samples. The sample comprised blood. The rearrangement joined TRBV6-1 to TRBJ1-1; the D gene is unclear. The CDR3 region reads CASSGGLRLTEAFF. In nucleotide form, the sequence is TGTGCCAGCAGTGGAGGACTCCGCCTCACTGAAGCTTTCTTT.